These T cell receptor beta chains were read from a single sample in a study of technical replicates of blood from a few donors. Libraries were prepared by immunoSEQ multiplex PCR; TCRdb keeps only in-frame clonotypes and omits some of them. Counted here are about 66,000 clones, approximately 88% occurring once; the ten biggest clones make up roughly 4.6%. Sequences were obtained from PBMCs. These receptor sequences come from a human donor in good health. Some clones in this sample may be carry-over from other donors' samples. The CDR3 runs from the conserved cysteine through the conserved F or W. The order of the fields is J gene, V gene, D gene, CDR3 DNA, CDR3 protein. A D gene is named only where the DNA matches it firmly.

>TRBJ2-3|TRBV9|-
TGTGCCAGCAGCGATTTCCCCCAGCGCGCAGATACGCAGTATTTT
CASSDFPQRADTQYF
>TRBJ1-2|TRBV6-5|-
TGTGCCACCCTTAGTGCCGGCTACACCTTC
CATLSAGYTF
>TRBJ1-1|TRBV27|TRBD1
TGTGCCAGCAGTAGACAGGGTCAAACTGAAGCTTTCTTT
CASSRQGQTEAFF
>TRBJ2-7|TRBV7-2|TRBD2
TGTGCCAGCAGCTTAGTGGCTAGCGGGGGATACGAGCAGTACTTC
CASSLVASGGYEQYF
>TRBJ2-7|TRBV7-9|-
TGTGCCAGCCAGCCTCAAGGGGCCTACGAGCAGTACTTC
CASQPQGAYEQYF
>TRBJ2-5|TRBV12-5|-
TGTGCTAGTGGCTTAACAGGGCGGGAGACCCAGTACTTC
CASGLTGRETQYF
>TRBJ2-5|TRBV6-4|-
TGTGCCAGCAGCCCTAGGGGGGGGAGGGAAGAGACCCAGTACTTC
CASSPRGGREETQYF
>TRBJ1-6|TRBV4-1|-
TGCGCCAGCAGCCAAGGGGATAGGGGTTCACCCCTCCACTTT
CASSQGDRGSPLHF
>TRBJ2-1|TRBV4-3|TRBD1
TGCGCCAGCAGCCGCCAACAGGGGGGATCCTACAATGAGCAGTTCTTC
CASSRQQGGSYNEQFF
>TRBJ2-7|TRBV5-1|-
TGCGCCAGCAGAACTACTAGGACCAACCCCTACGAGCAGTACTTC
CASRTTRTNPYEQYF
>TRBJ2-5|TRBV14|-
TGTGCCAGCAGCCAAGGGGTATTCAGGCAAGAGACCCAGTACTTC
CASSQGVFRQETQYF